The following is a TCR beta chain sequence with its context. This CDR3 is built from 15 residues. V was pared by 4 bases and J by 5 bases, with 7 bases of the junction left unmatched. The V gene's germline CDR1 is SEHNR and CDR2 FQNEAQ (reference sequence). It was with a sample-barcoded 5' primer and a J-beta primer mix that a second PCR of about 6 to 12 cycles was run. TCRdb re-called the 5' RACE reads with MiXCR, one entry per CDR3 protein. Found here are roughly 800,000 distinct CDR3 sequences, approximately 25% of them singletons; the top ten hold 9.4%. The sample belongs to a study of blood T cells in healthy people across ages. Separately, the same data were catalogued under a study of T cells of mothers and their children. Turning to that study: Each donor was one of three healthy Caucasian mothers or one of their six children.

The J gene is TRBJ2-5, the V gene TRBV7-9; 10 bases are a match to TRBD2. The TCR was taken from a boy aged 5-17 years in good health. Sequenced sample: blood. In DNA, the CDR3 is TGTGCCAGCAGCTCACTGGGACTAGCGCGGGAGACCCAGTACTTC. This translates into CASSSLGLARETQYF.